One and the same sample provided the 31 T cell receptor beta chains below, sequenced in a study of cytomegalovirus exposure and HLA in healthy donors. Primers included in the PCR were 60 Vbeta and 13 Jbeta primers. Data came from immunoSEQ multiplex PCR; TCRdb stores just in-frame clones and leaves some out. Of 170,000 or so clones in the sample, 80% were seen once. Sequencing was done on a sample of PBMCs. The receptor source for this set is a boy aged 5 to 17 in good health and CMV-seronegative.

The genes are TRBV7-6 and TRBJ1-1; a weak D match, TRBD1 (5 bases). The CDR3 has 13 amino acids. Germline V gene lookup returns CDR1 SGHVS and CDR2 FNYEAQ. V lost 4 bases to trimming and J lost 5 bases, with 11 bases between them. The CDR3 protein is CASSYGEGTEAFF. The DNA for the CDR3 is TGTGCCAGCAGCTATGGGGAGGGGACTGAAGCTTTCTTT. Looking up the rest from reference TRBV7-6 and TRBJ1-1 gives the full variable domain: GAGVSQSPRYKVTKRGQDVALRCDPISGHVSLYWYRQALGQGPEFLTYFNYEAQQDKSGLPNDRFSAERPEGSISTLTIQRTEQRDSAMYRCASSYGEGTEAFFGQGTRLTVV.

CDR3 loop: CASRLDSYEQYF. CDR3 coding DNA: TGCGCCAGCAGGTTAGACAGCTACGAGCAGTACTTC. The chain recombines TRBV5-1 with TRBJ2-5; tentatively, D is TRBD1 (5 bases). The J call may be mistaken, given a closer DNA end match to TRBJ2-7. Germline loops: CDR1 SGHRS, CDR2 YFSETQ. This CDR3 has 12 residues.

The chain carries TRBV18 and TRBJ1-1; D remains unclear. Trimming left V 2 bases short and J 0 bases short, with 13 bases between. The length of the CDR3 is 16 residues. Germline CDR1 KGHSH, CDR2 LQKENI. The CDR3 bases are TGTGCCAGCTCACCAGAGACGGAGTTTATGAACACTGAAGCTTTCTTT. Residues: CASSPETEFMNTEAFF.

This chain links TRBV7-2 with TRBJ1-2; a possible D gene is TRBD1 (5 bases). The germline gives CDR1 SGHTA, CDR2 FQGNSA. V was trimmed by 5 bases and J by 3 bases, leaving 10 bases between them. The CDR3 contains 13 residues. CDR3 region: CASSPVRDYGYTF. Written as DNA, the CDR3 is TGTGCCAGCAGCCCAGTCAGGGACTATGGCTACACCTTC.

This rearrangement joins TRBV27 to TRBJ1-5; D is uncertain. This CDR3 region has 13 residues. V lost 1 base and J 7 bases, leaving 8 bases between the germline ends. Germline CDR1 is MNHEY and CDR2 is SMNVEV (reference sequence). In DNA form, the CDR3 reads TGTGCCAGCAGTTTATGGACGGGACAGCCCCAGCATTTT. Translation gives CASSLWTGQPQHF.

J is TRBJ2-3 and V is TRBV5-1, with D possibly TRBD2 on 5 matching bases. Germline V gene lookup returns CDR1 SGHRS and CDR2 YFSETQ. The CDR3 is 15 residues long. The V gene lost 3 bases and the J gene lost 0 bases, with 11 bases spanning the gap. The CDR3 here is CASSYQEVSTDTQYF. For the CDR3, the DNA is TGCGCCAGCAGCTACCAGGAGGTTAGCACAGATACGCAGTATTTT.

This clone was seen a few times. The rearrangement joins TRBV9 to TRBJ1-2, with 10 bases fitting TRBD1. The trim removed 1 base at V and 8 bases at J, leaving 17 bases unmatched. The germline gives CDR1 SGDLS, CDR2 YYNGEE. There are 18 residues in the CDR3. The CDR3 DNA reads TGTGCCAGCAGCGTAAAGGGACAGGGGTCGCTTGAGATGGGAGGCTACACCTTC. It codes for CASSVKGQGSLEMGGYTF.

The chain has TRBV6-5 and TRBJ2-7; 9 nucleotides agree with TRBD1. The CDR3 has 13 amino acids. J lost 5 bases, V lost 3 bases, and 2 bases had no gene match. Germline CDR1 is MNHEY and CDR2 is SVGAGI. The CDR3, as DNA: TGTGCCAGCAGTTATGGGACAGGGAACGAGCAGTACTTC. This gives the protein CASSYGTGNEQYF.

CDR3 loop: CAATSTYNEQFF. The CDR3 nucleotides read TGTGCTGCTACCTCCACCTACAATGAGCAGTTCTTC. The chain joins TRBV19 to TRBJ2-1; no firm D call. Germline-derived CDR1 and CDR2 are LNHDA and SQIVND (reference sequence). This CDR3 has 12 residues.

The chain combines TRBV30 with TRBJ1-2; D is undetermined. Trimming left V 3 bases short and J 8 bases short, with 22 bases between. The CDR3 consists of 15 residues. The germline V gene has CDR1 GTSNPN and CDR2 SVGIG (reference sequence). CDR3 protein: CAWSPGWYSMRGYTF. The CDR3 DNA reads as TGTGCCTGGAGCCCCGGCTGGTACTCGATGAGGGGCTACACCTTC.

Here the CDR3 reads CASILDRGDNYGYTF. CDR3 in DNA: TGTGCCAGCATTTTAGACAGGGGGGATAACTATGGCTACACCTTC. This rearrangement joins TRBV6-1 to TRBJ1-2; 9 bases fit TRBD1. J gave up 1 base and V 7 bases, and 7 bases lay outside the gene matches. Germline V gives CDR1 MNHNS, CDR2 SASEGT. This CDR3 has 15 residues.

CDR3 sequence (DNA): TGTGCCAGCAGCCCCGGGGGGAATAATTCACCCCTCCACTTT. Translating it yields CASSPGGNNSPLHF. The V gene is TRBV5-6, the J gene TRBJ1-6; tentatively, D is TRBD1 (5 bases). Trimming cost V 4 bases and J 5 bases, with 10 bases left between them. This CDR3 contains 14 residues. CDR1 is SGHDT and CDR2 is YYEEEE in the germline V gene.

CDR3 nucleotide sequence: TGTGCCAGCAGCATGGGACCCGACAGGGTGAACGTAGCTTTCTTT. Its protein is CASSMGPDRVNVAFF. The rearrangement uses TRBV6-5 and TRBJ1-1, with 7 bases fitting TRBD1. The ends lost 6 bases at V and 10 bases at J; junction bases unmatched: 17. Germline CDR1 and CDR2: MNHEY and SVGAGI. CDR3 length: 15 amino acids.

This rearrangement joins TRBV9 to TRBJ1-6; TRBD1 is a possible D gene (6 bases). V dropped 3 bases and J dropped 6 bases, with 13 bases sitting between them. The CDR3 spans 15 residues. Germline loops: CDR1 SGDLS, CDR2 YYNGEE. CDR3 bases: TGTGCCAGCAGCGAGGGGGGGGCCTCTAATTCACCCCTCCACTTT. Its translation: CASSEGGASNSPLHF.

The chain is built from TRBV4-1 and TRBJ2-1, with 9 positions matching TRBD2. The CDR3 extends over 16 amino acids. Trimming took 0 bases from V and 7 from J; bases not matched to a gene: 7. CDR1 is MGHRA, CDR2 YSYEKL, per germline. This chain's CDR3 is CASSQDRGGAGNEQFF. Here the CDR3 DNA reads TGCGCCAGCAGCCAAGACCGCGGGGGGGCGGGTAATGAGCAGTTCTTC.

This clone has just one count. The V and J genes are TRBV29-1 and TRBJ2-1, with 10 bases matching TRBD1. The junction had 9 bases not matched to a gene; V was cut back by 4 bases and J by 6 bases. From germline, CDR1 is SQVTM and CDR2 ANQGSEA. The CDR3 has 15 residues. Here the CDR3 DNA reads TGCAGCGTTGTGATCGGACAGGGGGTCGGCAATGAGCAGTTCTTC. Translation gives CSVVIGQGVGNEQFF.

J is TRBJ1-2 and V is TRBV5-1; 9 bases line up with TRBD1. Per germline, CDR1 SGHRS and CDR2 YFSETQ. The CDR3 is made up of 13 amino acids. J was trimmed by 4 bases and V by 3 bases; bases with no gene match: 1. The CDR3 sequence: CASSSGQGYGYTF. CDR3 sequence (DNA): TGCGCCAGCAGCTCGGGACAGGGCTATGGCTACACCTTC. The variable domain in full, completed from reference TRBV5-1 and TRBJ1-2, reads KAGVTQTPRYLIKTRGQQVTLSCSPISGHRSVSWYQQTPGQGLQFLFEYFSETQRNKGNFPGRFSGRQFSNSRSEMNVSTLELGDSALYLCASSSGQGYGYTFGSGTRLTVV.

This chain uses TRBV10-2 with TRBJ2-4; D might be TRBD2 (5 bases). Deletions cut 5 bases from V and 0 bases from J, with 11 bases between. CDR1 WSHSY and CDR2 SAAADI come from the germline V gene. The CDR3 totals 15 residues. The CDR3 DNA is TGCGCCAGCAGTCCCCGACTACTAGCCAAAAACATTCAGTACTTC. Translated, it gives CASSPRLLAKNIQYF.

The V call is TRBV11-2, the J call TRBJ2-3; 7 nucleotides line up with TRBD2. The CDR3 totals 14 residues. V lost 5 bases to trimming and J lost 12 bases; unmatched junction nucleotides: 14. From germline, CDR1 is SGHAT and CDR2 FQNNGV. The CDR3 nucleotides are TGTGCCAGCAGCCCCGGGGCCCTAGGGACTACCCAGTATTTT. It is translated as CASSPGALGTTQYF.

The chain is built from TRBV2 and TRBJ2-5, with D maybe TRBD1 (5 bases). CDR3 size: 12 residues. Germline assignment: CDR1 SNHLY and CDR2 FYNNEI. V was pared by 4 bases and J by 9 bases, with 12 bases between. CDR3 nucleotides: TGTGCCAGCAGTGGTGACAGTTTGGCCCAGTACTTC. Translated: CASSGDSLAQYF.

This clone was observed a few times. The chain links TRBV19 to TRBJ1-1, with D possibly matching TRBD1 (6 bases). From germline, CDR1 is LNHDA and CDR2 SQIVND (reference sequence). CDR3 size: 14 residues. Trimming cost V 7 bases and J 0 bases, with 12 bases left between them. CDR3: CASTQGVMNTEAFF. CDR3 sequence (DNA): TGTGCCAGTACACAGGGCGTCATGAACACTGAAGCTTTCTTT. Drawing the rest from reference TRBV19 and TRBJ1-1, the complete variable domain is DGGITQSPKYLFRKEGQNVTLSCEQNLNHDAMYWYRQDPGQGLRLIYYSQIVNDFQKGDIAEGYSVSREKKESFPLTVTSAQKNPTAFYLCASTQGVMNTEAFFGQGTRLTVV.

The V gene is TRBV6-1, the J gene TRBJ1-4; D remains ambiguous. CDR3 length: 11 amino acids. CDR1 is MNHNS, CDR2 SASEGT, per germline. V lost 7 bases to trimming and J lost 8 bases, with 8 bases between them. The chain's CDR3 is CASTRGEKLFF. Written as DNA, the CDR3 is TGTGCCAGCACGCGAGGGGAAAAACTGTTTTTT.

This clone has more than one count but fewer than ten. This chain uses TRBV27 with TRBJ2-1, with 9 bases that match TRBD1. Germline V gene lookup returns CDR1 MNHEY and CDR2 SMNVEV (reference sequence). The ends lost 7 bases at V and 0 bases at J; junction bases unmatched: 4. This CDR3 contains 15 residues. The CDR3 region has the DNA TGTGCCAGCACTGGGACAGGGAGCTCCTACAATGAGCAGTTCTTC. Translated: CASTGTGSSYNEQFF.

This chain uses TRBV5-1 with TRBJ1-6; D remains unclear. The ends were cut back, 5 bases at V and 5 bases at J, with 11 bases in the middle. The CDR3 has 14 residues. Germline-derived CDR1 and CDR2 are SGHRS and YFSETQ. CDR3 in amino acids: CASRQRENNSPLHF. CDR3 bases: TGCGCCAGCAGGCAGCGGGAGAATAATTCACCCCTCCACTTT.

This chain links TRBV7-3 with TRBJ2-3; D is undetermined. Germline-derived CDR1 and CDR2 are SGHTA and FQGTGA. The length of the CDR3 is 13 residues. V gave up 5 bases and J gave up 0 bases, with 6 bases separating them. The CDR3 bases are TGTGCCAGCAGCCCTACTAGCACAGATACGCAGTATTTT. Translating gives CASSPTSTDTQYF.

The chain carries TRBV19 and TRBJ1-2, with D possibly matching TRBD1 (6 bases). The CDR3 runs to 14 residues. With 3 bases removed from V and 7 bases from J, the gap between germline ends came to 15 bases. The germline CDR1 and CDR2 sequences are LNHDA and SQIVND (reference sequence). DNA for the CDR3: TGTGCCAGTAGTATGGACAGCAGCGCGCCTGGCTACACCTTC. It codes for CASSMDSSAPGYTF.

The rearrangement uses TRBV27 and TRBJ1-1; the match to TRBD1 covers 9 bases. The V gene's germline CDR1 is MNHEY and CDR2 SMNVEV (reference sequence). The CDR3 is 14 amino acids. The junction had 6 bases not matched to a gene; V was cut back by 7 bases and J by 3 bases. The CDR3 sequence is CASNFDRGYTEAFF. DNA for the CDR3: TGTGCCAGCAATTTCGACAGGGGGTACACTGAAGCTTTCTTT.

In the case of this clone: Additional DNA sequences in this sample encode the identical CDR3. The chain carries TRBV11-2 and TRBJ2-7, with TRBD2 as a possible D gene (5 bases). This CDR3 is 11 amino acids long. Germline V CDR1 and CDR2: SGHAT, FQNNGV. The CDR3 region is CACGLAYEQYF. Here the CDR3 DNA reads TGTGCTTGTGGGCTAGCATACGAGCAGTACTTC.

The chain employs TRBV4-1 and TRBJ1-2; tentative D call: TRBD1 (5 bases). Germline V gene sequence: CDR1 MGHRA, CDR2 YSYEKL. This CDR3 comprises 15 residues. The V end lost 3 bases, the J end lost 0 bases, and 11 bases lay between the germline ends. Here the CDR3 reads CASSQGGVPNYGYTF. In DNA form, the CDR3 reads TGCGCCAGCAGCCAGGGGGGAGTGCCTAACTATGGCTACACCTTC.

The rearrangement joins TRBV15 to TRBJ2-1, with TRBD1 identical over 9 bases. V shed 6 bases, J shed 7 bases, and the junction held 10 bases outside the gene matches. The germline gives CDR1 LNHNV, CDR2 YYDKDF (reference sequence). The length of the CDR3 is 15 residues. CDR3 nucleotides: TGTGCCACCAGAATCGACAGGGGGGTTCGAAATGAGCAGTTCTTC. Amino acids: CATRIDRGVRNEQFF. Filled out from reference TRBV15 and TRBJ2-1, the complete variable domain reads DAMVIQNPRYQVTQFGKPVTLSCSQTLNHNVMYWYQQKSSQAPKLLFHYYDKDFNNEADTPDNFQSRRPNTSFCFLDIRSPGLGDTAMYLCATRIDRGVRNEQFFGPGTRLTVL.

The genes are TRBV19 and TRBJ1-2; 7 nucleotides match TRBD1. The CDR3 runs 13 residues. The ends lost 6 bases at V and 6 bases at J; junction bases unmatched: 7. Germline CDR1 and CDR2: LNHDA and SQIVND (reference sequence). CDR3 amino acids: CASRTGSDDGYTF. The CDR3 DNA sequence: TGTGCCAGTAGGACAGGGTCGGATGATGGCTACACCTTC.